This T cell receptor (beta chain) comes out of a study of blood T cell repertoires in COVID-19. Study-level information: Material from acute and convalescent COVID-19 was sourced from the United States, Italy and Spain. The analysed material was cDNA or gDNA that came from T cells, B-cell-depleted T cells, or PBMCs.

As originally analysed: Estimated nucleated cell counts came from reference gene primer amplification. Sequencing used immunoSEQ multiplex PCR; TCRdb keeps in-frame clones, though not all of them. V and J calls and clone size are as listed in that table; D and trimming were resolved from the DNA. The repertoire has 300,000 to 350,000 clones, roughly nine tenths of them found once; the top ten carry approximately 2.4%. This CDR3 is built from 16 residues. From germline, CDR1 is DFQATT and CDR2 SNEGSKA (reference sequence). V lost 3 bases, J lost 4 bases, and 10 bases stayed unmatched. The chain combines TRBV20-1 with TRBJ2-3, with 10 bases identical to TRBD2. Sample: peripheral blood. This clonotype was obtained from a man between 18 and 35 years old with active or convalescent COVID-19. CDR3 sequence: CSASKTSGDWADTQYF. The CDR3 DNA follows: TGCAGTGCTAGTAAAACTAGCGGGGATTGGGCAGATACGCAGTATTTT.